The 2 T cell receptor beta chains given below trace back to one sample, sequenced in a study of cytomegalovirus exposure and HLA in healthy donors. A multiplex PCR was run with 60 Vbeta primers and 13 Jbeta primers. Sequenced by immunoSEQ multiplex PCR; TCRdb stores in-frame clones only, minus some. The sample lists around 150,000 clones, around four fifths seen once, with roughly 2.5% in the top ten. The sample consisted of PBMCs. The receptors originated from a boy under 10 years old in good health and CMV-seronegative.

This chain connects TRBV5-1 to TRBJ1-1; 7 positions agree with TRBD1. The CDR3 covers 15 residues. CDR1 and CDR2 (germline): SGHRS, YFSETQ. The V gene end was trimmed by 0 bases and the J gene end by 7 bases; junction bases not matched to a gene: 9. The CDR3 coding sequence is TGCGCCAGCAGCTTGGCGGGGACAGCGGGGGGTGAAGCTTTCTTT. Translation gives CASSLAGTAGGEAFF.

The chain combines TRBV4-2 with TRBJ1-5; TRBD1 agrees at 7 bases. CDR1 is LGHNA, CDR2 YNFKEQ, per germline. Trimming cost V 4 bases and J 0 bases; bases outside gene matches: 6. This CDR3 comprises 16 residues. For the CDR3, the DNA is TGTGCCAGCAGCCTACAGGGGTATAATAGCAATCAGCCCCAGCATTTT. Protein product: CASSLQGYNSNQPQHF.